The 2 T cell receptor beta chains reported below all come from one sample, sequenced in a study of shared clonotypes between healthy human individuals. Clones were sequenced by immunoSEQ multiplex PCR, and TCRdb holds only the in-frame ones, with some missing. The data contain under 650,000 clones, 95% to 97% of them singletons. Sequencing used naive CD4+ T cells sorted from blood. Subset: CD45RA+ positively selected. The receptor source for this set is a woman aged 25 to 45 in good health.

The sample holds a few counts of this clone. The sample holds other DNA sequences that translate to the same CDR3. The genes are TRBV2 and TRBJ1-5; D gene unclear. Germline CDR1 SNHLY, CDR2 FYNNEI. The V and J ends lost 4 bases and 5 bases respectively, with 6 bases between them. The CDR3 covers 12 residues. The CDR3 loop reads CASSGTDQPQHF. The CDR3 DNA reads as TGTGCCAGCAGTGGGACGGATCAGCCCCAGCATTTT.

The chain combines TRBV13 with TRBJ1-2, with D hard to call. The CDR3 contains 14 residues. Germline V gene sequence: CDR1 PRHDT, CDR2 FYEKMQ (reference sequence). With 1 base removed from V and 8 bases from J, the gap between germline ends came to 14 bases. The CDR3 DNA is TGTGCCAGCAGCTTAGATGCAGAAGTTACGGGCTACACCTTC. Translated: CASSLDAEVTGYTF.